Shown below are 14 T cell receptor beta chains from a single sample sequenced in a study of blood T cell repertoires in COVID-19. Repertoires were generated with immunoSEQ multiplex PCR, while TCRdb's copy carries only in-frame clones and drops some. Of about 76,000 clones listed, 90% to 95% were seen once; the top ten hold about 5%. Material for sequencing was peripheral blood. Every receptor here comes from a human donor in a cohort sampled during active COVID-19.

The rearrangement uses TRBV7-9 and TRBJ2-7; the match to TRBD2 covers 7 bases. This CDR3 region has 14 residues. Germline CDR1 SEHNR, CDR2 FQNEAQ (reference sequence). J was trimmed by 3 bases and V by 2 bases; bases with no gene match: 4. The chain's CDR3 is CASSLLSGVYEQYF. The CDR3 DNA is TGTGCCAGCAGCTTACTCAGCGGGGTCTACGAGCAGTACTTC.

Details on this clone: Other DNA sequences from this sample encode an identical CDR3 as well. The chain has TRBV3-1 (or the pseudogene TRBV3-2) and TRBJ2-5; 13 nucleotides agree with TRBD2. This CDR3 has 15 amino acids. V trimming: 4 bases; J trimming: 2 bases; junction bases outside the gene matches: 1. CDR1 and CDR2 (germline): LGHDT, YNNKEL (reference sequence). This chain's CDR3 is CASSRGLAGQETQYF. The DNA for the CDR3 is TGTGCCAGCAGCCGGGGACTAGCGGGGCAAGAGACCCAGTACTTC.

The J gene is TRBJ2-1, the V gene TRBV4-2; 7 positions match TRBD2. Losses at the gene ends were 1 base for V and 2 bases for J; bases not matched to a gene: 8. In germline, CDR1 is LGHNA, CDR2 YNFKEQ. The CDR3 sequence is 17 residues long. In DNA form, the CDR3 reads TGTGCCAGCAGCCAAGTATTGCGGGGGAGCGCCTACAATGAGCAGTTCTTC. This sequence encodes CASSQVLRGSAYNEQFF.

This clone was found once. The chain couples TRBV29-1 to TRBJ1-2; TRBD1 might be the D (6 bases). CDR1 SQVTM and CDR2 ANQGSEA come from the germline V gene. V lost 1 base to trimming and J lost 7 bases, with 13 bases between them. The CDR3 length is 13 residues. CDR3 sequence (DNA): TGCAGCGTTGAAGGGACAGTCGGAGTTGGCTACACCTTC. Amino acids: CSVEGTVGVGYTF.

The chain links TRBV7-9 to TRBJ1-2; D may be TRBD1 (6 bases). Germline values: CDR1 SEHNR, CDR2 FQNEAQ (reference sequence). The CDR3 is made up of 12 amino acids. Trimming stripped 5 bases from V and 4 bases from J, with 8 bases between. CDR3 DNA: TGTGCCAGCAGCGGGGGCGGCTATGGCTACACCTTC. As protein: CASSGGGYGYTF.

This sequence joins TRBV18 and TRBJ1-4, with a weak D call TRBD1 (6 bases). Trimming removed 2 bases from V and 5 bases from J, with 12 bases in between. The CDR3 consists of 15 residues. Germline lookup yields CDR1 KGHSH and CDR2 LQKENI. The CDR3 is CASSPNQGINEKLFF. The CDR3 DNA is TGTGCCAGCTCACCAAACCAGGGGATAAATGAAAAACTGTTTTTT.

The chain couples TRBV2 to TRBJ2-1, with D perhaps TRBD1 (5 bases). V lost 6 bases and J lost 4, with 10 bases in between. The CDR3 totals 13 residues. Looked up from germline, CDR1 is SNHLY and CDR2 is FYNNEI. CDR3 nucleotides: TGTGCCAGCAGGGTGGGGCAGTACAATGAGCAGTTCTTC. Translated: CASRVGQYNEQFF.

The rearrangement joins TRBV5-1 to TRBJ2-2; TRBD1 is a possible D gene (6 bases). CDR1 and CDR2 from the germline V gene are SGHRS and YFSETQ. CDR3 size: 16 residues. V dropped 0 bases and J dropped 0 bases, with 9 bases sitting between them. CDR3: CASSLAGHTNTGELFF. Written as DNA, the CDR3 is TGCGCCAGCAGCTTGGCGGGACACACGAACACCGGGGAGCTGTTTTTT.

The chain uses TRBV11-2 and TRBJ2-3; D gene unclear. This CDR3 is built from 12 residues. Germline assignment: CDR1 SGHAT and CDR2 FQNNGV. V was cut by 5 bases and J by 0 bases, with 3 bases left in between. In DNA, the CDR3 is TGTGCCAGCAGCCCTAGCACAGATACGCAGTATTTT. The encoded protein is CASSPSTDTQYF.

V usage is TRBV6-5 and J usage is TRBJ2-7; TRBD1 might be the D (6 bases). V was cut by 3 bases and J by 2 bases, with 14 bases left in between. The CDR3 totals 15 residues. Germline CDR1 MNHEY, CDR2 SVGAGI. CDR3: CASSYLGQQAYEQYF. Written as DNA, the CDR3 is TGTGCCAGCAGTTATTTGGGACAACAAGCCTACGAGCAGTACTTC.

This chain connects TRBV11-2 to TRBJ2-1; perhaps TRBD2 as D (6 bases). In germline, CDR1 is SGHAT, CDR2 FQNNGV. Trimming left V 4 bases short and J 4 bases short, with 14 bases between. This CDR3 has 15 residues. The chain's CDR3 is CASSSIIAEYNEQFF. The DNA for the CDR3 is TGTGCCAGCAGCTCTATAATAGCGGAGTACAATGAGCAGTTCTTC.

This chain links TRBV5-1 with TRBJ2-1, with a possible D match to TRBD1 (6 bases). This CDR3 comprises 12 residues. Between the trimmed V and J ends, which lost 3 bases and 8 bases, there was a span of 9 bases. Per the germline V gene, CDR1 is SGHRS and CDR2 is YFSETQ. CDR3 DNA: TGCGCCAGCAGCTCACCAGGGGATGAGCAGTTCTTC. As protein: CASSSPGDEQFF.

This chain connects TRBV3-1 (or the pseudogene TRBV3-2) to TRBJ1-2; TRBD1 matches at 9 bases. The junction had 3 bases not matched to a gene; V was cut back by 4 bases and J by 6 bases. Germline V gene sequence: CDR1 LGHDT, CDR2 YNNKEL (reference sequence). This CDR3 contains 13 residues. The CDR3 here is CASSPRTGDGYTF. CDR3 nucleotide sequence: TGTGCCAGCAGCCCGCGGACAGGGGATGGCTACACCTTC.

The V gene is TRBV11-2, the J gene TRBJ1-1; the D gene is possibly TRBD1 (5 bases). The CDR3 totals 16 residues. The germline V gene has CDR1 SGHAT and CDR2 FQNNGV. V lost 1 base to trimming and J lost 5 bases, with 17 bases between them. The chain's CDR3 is CASSLALYTQGTEAFF. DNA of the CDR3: TGTGCCAGCAGCTTAGCCCTATATACTCAGGGTACTGAAGCTTTCTTT.